Listed here are 30 T cell receptor beta chains from one sample, sequenced in a study of Ad26.COV2.S vaccination and SARS-CoV-2 variants. Treatment indicated: some 19 received Ad26.COV2.S at low or high dose, single or two shots; about 5 received placebo; per-sample allocation not given. Sample collection was performed on day 63 after the first vaccine or placebo injection. TCRdb's table, derived via immunoSEQ multiplex PCR, lists solely in-frame clones and lacks some. The sample yields hundreds of thousands of clones, more than 75% seen once. Here the sequenced sample was peripheral blood, taken in a trial of Ad26.COV2.S vaccine versus placebo. These receptors originate from a person between 18 and 59 years old who received the Ad26.COV2.S COVID-19 vaccine or a placebo.

This clone appeared a single time. This sample also contains other DNA sequences that code for the same CDR3. This sequence joins TRBV5-8 and TRBJ1-2, with D perhaps matching TRBD1 (6 bases). This CDR3 region has 14 residues. The germline V and J ends were trimmed by 3 bases and 3 bases, with 12 bases remaining between them. CDR1 and CDR2 from the germline V gene are SGHTS and YDEGEE. CDR3 amino acids: CASSSLGQYYGYTF. DNA for the CDR3: TGTGCCAGCAGCTCCTTAGGACAGTACTATGGCTACACCTTC. Combining the CDR3 with reference TRBV5-8 and TRBJ1-2 gives the whole variable domain EAGVTQSPTHLIKTRGQQATLRCSPISGHTSVYWYQQALGLGLQFLLWYDEGEERNRGNFPPRFSGRQFPNYSSELNVNALELEDSALYLCASSSLGQYYGYTFGSGTRLTVV.

With respect to this clone: The junction and the germline gene differ at one end; a read error may be behind it. The V and J genes are TRBV5-1 and TRBJ2-7; D unclear. CDR1 is SGHRS and CDR2 is YFSETQ in the germline V gene. The CDR3 spans 14 residues. In DNA form, the CDR3 reads TGCGCCAGCAGCTTGTCGGAACAGACCCAAACCCGGTTTTTC. It is translated as CASSLSEQTQTRFF.

The rearrangement uses TRBV4-2 and TRBJ2-1; D not resolved. The V gene's germline CDR1 is LGHNA and CDR2 YNFKEQ. The CDR3 has 15 residues. Trimming removed 0 bases from V and 4 bases from J, with 10 bases in between. Written as DNA, the CDR3 is TGTGCCAGCAGCCAAGATCGGGTTACATACAATGAGCAGTTCTTC. Translating it yields CASSQDRVTYNEQFF.

The CDR3 nucleotides read TGTGCCAGCAGCTTTGAAATAGTCGATGGCTACACCTTC. Encoded protein: CASSFEIVDGYTF. The V call is TRBV7-9, the J call TRBJ1-2, with D unresolved. V lost 3 bases to trimming and J lost 6 bases, with 11 bases between them. This CDR3 is 13 amino acids long. Germline loops: CDR1 SEHNR, CDR2 FQNEAQ (reference sequence).

This sequence joins TRBV4-1 and TRBJ1-5; 8 nucleotides agree with TRBD1. The CDR3 is made up of 18 amino acids. Germline V lookup: CDR1 MGHRA, CDR2 YSYEKL. The J segment lost 1 base and the V segment lost 4 bases, leaving 12 bases of the junction unmatched. The CDR3 nucleotides read TGCGCCAGCAGCCTCTTGCTCGGACAGGGCCTAAGCAATCAGCCCCAGCATTTT. It is translated as CASSLLLGQGLSNQPQHF.

This chain joins TRBV9 and TRBJ2-3; 8 bases match TRBD1. The trim removed 5 bases at V and 0 bases at J, leaving 5 bases unmatched. This CDR3 is built from 15 residues. Germline V gives CDR1 SGDLS, CDR2 YYNGEE. As DNA, the CDR3 is TGTGCCAGCAGTGAGGGACAGGCTAGCACAGATACGCAGTATTTT. Protein: CASSEGQASTDTQYF.

This sequence joins TRBV7-8 and TRBJ1-5; 7 bases match TRBD1. V dropped 3 bases and J dropped 4; count of bases not matched to a gene: 3. The germline CDR1 and CDR2 sequences are SGHVS and FQNEAQ. This CDR3 is 14 amino acids long. CDR3 bases: TGTGCCAGCAGCTTTCAACAGGGGAATCAGCCCCAGCATTTT. Its protein product is CASSFQQGNQPQHF.

V usage is TRBV4-1 and J usage is TRBJ2-1; 12 nucleotides line up with TRBD2. The CDR3 runs to 20 residues. V dropped 3 bases and J dropped 4; count of bases not matched to a gene: 16. Germline-derived CDR1 and CDR2 are MGHRA and YSYEKL. CDR3 region: CASSHPLKGASGGAYNEQFF. The CDR3 DNA sequence: TGCGCCAGCAGCCACCCTCTCAAGGGCGCTAGCGGGGGGGCGTACAATGAGCAGTTCTTC.

This clone showed up just once. The rearrangement links TRBV27 to TRBJ1-2; 10 positions agree with TRBD1. Trimming removed 2 bases from V and 7 bases from J; junction bases left unmatched: 13. The germline gives CDR1 MNHEY, CDR2 SMNVEV (reference sequence). This CDR3 has 17 residues. For the CDR3, the DNA is TGTGCCAGCAGTTTAAAGACAGGGGGCGGACTTGCTGGTGGCTACACCTTC. This sequence encodes CASSLKTGGGLAGGYTF.

The chain combines TRBV12-3 or TRBV12-4 with TRBJ2-1, with unresolved D. Trimming took off 2 bases at V and 9 bases at J, with 5 bases between the two ends. The CDR3 totals 11 residues. CDR3 residues: CASSLSFEQFF. In DNA form, the CDR3 reads TGTGCCAGCAGTTTAAGCTTTGAGCAGTTCTTC.

The gene calls are TRBV12-5 and TRBJ1-5; the D gene is possibly TRBD1 (6 bases). V lost 0 bases, J lost 5 bases, and 14 bases lay in between. The CDR3 length is 16 residues. The germline CDR1 and CDR2 sequences are LGHNT and FRNRAP. The CDR3 DNA reads as TGTGCTAGTGGTTTGGTACTAACAGGGAAGGATCAGCCCCAGCATTTT. This codes for CASGLVLTGKDQPQHF.

This chain joins TRBV9 and TRBJ1-5; 9 bases align to TRBD1. Per germline, CDR1 SGDLS and CDR2 YYNGEE. This CDR3 region has 15 residues. Trimming cost V 4 bases and J 4 bases; bases outside gene matches: 6. In nucleotides, the CDR3 is TGTGCCAGCAGCCCCCAGGGACAGGGAAATCAGCCCCAGCATTTT. This sequence encodes CASSPQGQGNQPQHF.

This sequence joins TRBV6-6 and TRBJ1-2; D is uncertain. CDR3 length: 14 residues. V lost 0 bases, J lost 4 bases, and 9 bases lay in between. Per germline, CDR1 MNHNY and CDR2 SVGAGI (reference sequence). The CDR3 sequence: CASSYSTESYGYTF. DNA for the CDR3: TGTGCCAGCAGTTACTCCACAGAAAGCTATGGCTACACCTTC.

Only one count was recorded for this clone. The chain is built from TRBV19 and TRBJ2-5; 10 nucleotides agree with TRBD1. Per the germline V gene, CDR1 is LNHDA and CDR2 is SQIVND (reference sequence). The CDR3 length is 16 residues. Trimming removed 2 bases from V and 4 bases from J; junction bases left unmatched: 7. In DNA, the CDR3 is TGTGCCAGTAGTATAACCGGGACAGGGGTTAGAGAGACCCAGTACTTC. This encodes CASSITGTGVRETQYF.

V is TRBV4-1 and J is TRBJ1-1; possible D gene TRBD1, 5 bases. V lost 2 bases, J lost 4 bases, and 20 bases lay in between. This CDR3 contains 17 residues. Germline V lookup: CDR1 MGHRA, CDR2 YSYEKL. The CDR3 is CASSQPRGGAGFTEAFF. The CDR3 bases are TGCGCCAGCAGCCAACCTAGGGGAGGGGCCGGCTTCACTGAAGCTTTCTTT.

This chain uses TRBV18 with TRBJ2-7; D is possibly TRBD1 (6 bases). Trimming removed 4 bases at V and 2 bases at J, with 15 bases between. Germline V lookup: CDR1 KGHSH, CDR2 LQKENI. This CDR3 region has 15 residues. The CDR3: CASSQTGTSPYEQYF. CDR3 nucleotide sequence: TGTGCCAGCTCACAAACTGGGACATCTCCCTACGAGCAGTACTTC.

The table lists this clone with a few counts. The V call is TRBV19, the J call TRBJ2-7; D unresolved. Trimming took 6 bases from V and 3 from J, leaving 9 bases between them. Germline values: CDR1 LNHDA, CDR2 SQIVND (reference sequence). CDR3 size: 12 residues. The CDR3 DNA reads as TGTGCCAGTAGCACTGGACGCTACGAGCAGTACTTC. It specifies CASSTGRYEQYF. The variable domain in full, completed from reference TRBV19 and TRBJ2-7, reads DGGITQSPKYLFRKEGQNVTLSCEQNLNHDAMYWYRQDPGQGLRLIYYSQIVNDFQKGDIAEGYSVSREKKESFPLTVTSAQKNPTAFYLCASSTGRYEQYFGPGTRLTVT.

The rearrangement links TRBV19 to TRBJ1-1; TRBD1 might be the D (5 bases). Germline V gives CDR1 LNHDA, CDR2 SQIVND (reference sequence). This CDR3 has 13 residues. The V end lost 11 bases, the J end lost 1 base, and 14 bases lay between the germline ends. CDR3: CAATQGWNTEAFF. The CDR3 nucleotides read TGTGCCGCCACCCAGGGCTGGAACACTGAAGCTTTCTTT.

The rearrangement joins TRBV7-2 to TRBJ2-5; either TRBD1 or TRBD2 may supply D (5 bases each). Trimming shortened V by 6 bases and J by 1 base, and 9 bases separated the two germline ends. CDR3 length: 13 amino acids. CDR1 and CDR2 from the germline V gene are SGHTA and FQGNSA. CDR3 sequence reads: CASRRDPQETQYF. CDR3 nucleotide sequence: TGTGCCAGCAGACGGGACCCCCAAGAGACCCAGTACTTC.

This chain uses TRBV5-1 with TRBJ1-1; D is unresolved. Germline lookup yields CDR1 SGHRS and CDR2 YFSETQ. V was clipped by 0 bases and J by 0 bases, with 12 bases between them. This CDR3 contains 16 residues. The CDR3 nucleotides read TGCGCCAGCAGCTTGGACGTGGTGGGATTGAACACTGAAGCTTTCTTT. Protein product: CASSLDVVGLNTEAFF.

The sample holds a few counts of this clone. V is TRBV2 and J is TRBJ2-7; 7 nucleotides align to TRBD1. The length of the CDR3 is 13 residues. The trim removed 9 bases at V and 3 bases at J, leaving 8 bases unmatched. Germline V CDR1 and CDR2: SNHLY, FYNNEI. The CDR3 region is CARAANRGYEQYF. In nucleotides, the CDR3 is TGTGCCAGGGCAGCTAACAGGGGCTACGAGCAGTACTTC.

A single count supports this clone. The CDR3 DNA sequence: TGTGCCAGCAGTTTGGGCCTTTCCTCTGGGGCCAACGTCCTGACTTTC. It codes for CASSLGLSSGANVLTF. The rearrangement uses TRBV6-2 or TRBV6-3 and TRBJ2-6; no clear D gene. CDR3 length: 16 amino acids. Germline loops: CDR1 MNHEY, CDR2 SVGEGT. V lost 4 bases to trimming and J lost 0 bases, with 10 bases between them.

In DNA form, the CDR3 reads TGTGCCAGCAGCGTGATGGGACAATACGAGCAGTACTTC. As protein: CASSVMGQYEQYF. The chain carries TRBV5-4 and TRBJ2-7; maybe TRBD1 (6 bases). The CDR3 runs 13 residues. Per germline, CDR1 SGHNT and CDR2 YYREEE (reference sequence). With 4 bases removed from V and 4 bases from J, the gap between germline ends came to 12 bases. Complete variable domain (other parts from reference TRBV5-4 and TRBJ2-7): ETGVTQSPTHLIKTRGQQVTLRCSSQSGHNTVSWYQQALGQGPQFIFQYYREEENGRGNFPPRFSGLQFPNYSSELNVNALELDDSALYLCASSVMGQYEQYFGPGTRLTVT.

The chain uses TRBV3-1 (or the pseudogene TRBV3-2) and TRBJ2-7; 8 bases are a match to TRBD1. CDR1 LGHDT and CDR2 YNNKEL come from the germline V gene (reference sequence). This CDR3 is built from 16 residues. V dropped 1 base and J dropped 7; count of bases not matched to a gene: 12. The DNA for the CDR3 is TGTGCCAGCAGCCAAGCAGGGGGACAGGCTCGGGGGGAGCAGTACTTC. Translation gives CASSQAGGQARGEQYF.

The rearrangement links TRBV9 to TRBJ1-1; D uncertain. V was clipped by 0 bases and J by 1 base, with 13 bases between them. CDR1 and CDR2 from the germline V gene are SGDLS and YYNGEE. The CDR3 spans 16 residues. This chain's CDR3 is CASSVEPPGGNTEAFF. CDR3 nucleotides: TGTGCCAGCAGCGTAGAGCCCCCAGGAGGGAACACTGAAGCTTTCTTT.

This chain joins TRBV27 and TRBJ2-3; 9 bases match TRBD1. The junction had 10 bases not matched to a gene; V was cut back by 6 bases and J by 3 bases. This CDR3 is built from 16 residues. Germline values: CDR1 MNHEY, CDR2 SMNVEV (reference sequence). CDR3 nucleotides: TGTGCCAGCAGGGGTGAGGGACAGGGATGGACAGATACGCAGTATTTT. Protein sequence: CASRGEGQGWTDTQYF.

V gene TRBV27 combines with J gene TRBJ2-7, with D hard to call. The V end lost 6 bases, the J end lost 3 bases, and 24 bases lay between the germline ends. This CDR3 comprises 17 residues. The germline V gene has CDR1 MNHEY and CDR2 SMNVEV (reference sequence). The DNA for the CDR3 is TGTGCCAGCAGCCCGCATCCGAGGCAGCTGGTTAGCTACGAGCAGTACTTC. Encoded protein: CASSPHPRQLVSYEQYF.

This rearrangement joins TRBV5-1 to TRBJ2-1; 8 positions match TRBD1. The CDR3 loop spans 14 amino acids. The V gene end was trimmed by 0 bases and the J gene end by 10 bases; junction bases not matched to a gene: 6. Germline loops: CDR1 SGHRS, CDR2 YFSETQ. CDR3: CASSLVQGAREQFF. CDR3 sequence (DNA): TGCGCCAGCAGCTTGGTGCAGGGGGCGCGGGAGCAGTTCTTC.

A single count supports this clone. The identical CDR3 is also encoded by other nucleotide sequences in the sample. The chain links TRBV6-5 to TRBJ1-2; possibly TRBD1 for D (5 bases). Per the germline V gene, CDR1 is MNHEY and CDR2 is SVGAGI. The V end was cut by 2 bases, the J end by 5 bases, with 12 bases between. The length of the CDR3 is 14 residues. The CDR3 region has the DNA TGTGCCAGCAGTTACGGGGGACGCAGTTATGGCTACACCTTC. Translating it yields CASSYGGRSYGYTF.

The gene calls are TRBV15 and TRBJ1-1, with D hard to call. CDR1 LNHNV and CDR2 YYDKDF come from the germline V gene (reference sequence). V gave up 1 base and J gave up 0 bases, with 3 bases separating them. The CDR3 has 13 amino acids. The CDR3 sequence is CATSRGMNTEAFF. In nucleotides, the CDR3 is TGTGCCACCAGCAGAGGCATGAACACTGAAGCTTTCTTT. Variable domain in full (rest from reference TRBV15 and TRBJ1-1): DAMVIQNPRYQVTQFGKPVTLSCSQTLNHNVMYWYQQKSSQAPKLLFHYYDKDFNNEADTPDNFQSRRPNTSFCFLDIRSPGLGDTAMYLCATSRGMNTEAFFGQGTRLTVV.